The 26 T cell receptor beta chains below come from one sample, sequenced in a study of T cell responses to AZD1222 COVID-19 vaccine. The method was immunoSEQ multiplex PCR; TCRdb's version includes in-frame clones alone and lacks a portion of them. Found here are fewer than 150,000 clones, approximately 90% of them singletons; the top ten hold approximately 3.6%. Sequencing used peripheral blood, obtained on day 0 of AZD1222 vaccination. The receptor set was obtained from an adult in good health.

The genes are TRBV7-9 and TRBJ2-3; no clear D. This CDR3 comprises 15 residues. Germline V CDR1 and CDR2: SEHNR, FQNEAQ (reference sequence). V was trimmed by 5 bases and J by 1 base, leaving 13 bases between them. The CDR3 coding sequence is TGTGCCAGCAGCCCCCCTGGGGTAGGCACAGATACGCAGTATTTT. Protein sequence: CASSPPGVGTDTQYF.

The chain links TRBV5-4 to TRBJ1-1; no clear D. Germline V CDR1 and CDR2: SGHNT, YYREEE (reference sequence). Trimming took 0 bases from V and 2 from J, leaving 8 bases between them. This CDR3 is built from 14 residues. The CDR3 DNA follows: TGTGCCAGCAGCTTGGGGGTGGCAAACACTGAAGCTTTCTTT. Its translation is CASSLGVANTEAFF.

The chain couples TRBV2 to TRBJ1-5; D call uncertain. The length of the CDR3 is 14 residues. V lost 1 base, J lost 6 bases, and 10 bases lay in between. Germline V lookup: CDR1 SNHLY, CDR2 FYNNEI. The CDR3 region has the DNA TGTGCCAGCAGTGAAGGCGGGTTGATTCAGCCCCAGCATTTT. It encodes CASSEGGLIQPQHF.

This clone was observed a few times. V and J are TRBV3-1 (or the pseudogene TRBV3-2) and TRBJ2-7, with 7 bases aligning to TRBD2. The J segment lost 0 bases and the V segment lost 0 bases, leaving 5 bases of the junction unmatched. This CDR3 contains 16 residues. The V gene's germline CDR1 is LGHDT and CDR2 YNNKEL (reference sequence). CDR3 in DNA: TGTGCCAGCAGCCAAGAGCTAGCGGCCAGCTCCTACGAGCAGTACTTC. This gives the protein CASSQELAASSYEQYF.

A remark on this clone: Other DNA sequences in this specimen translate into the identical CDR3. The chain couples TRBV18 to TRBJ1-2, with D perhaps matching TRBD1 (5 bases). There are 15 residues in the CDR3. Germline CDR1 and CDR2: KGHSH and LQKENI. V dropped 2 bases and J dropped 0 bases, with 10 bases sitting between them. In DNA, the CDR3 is TGTGCCAGCTCACCAGCAGGGCAGCCTAACTATGGCTACACCTTC. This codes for CASSPAGQPNYGYTF.

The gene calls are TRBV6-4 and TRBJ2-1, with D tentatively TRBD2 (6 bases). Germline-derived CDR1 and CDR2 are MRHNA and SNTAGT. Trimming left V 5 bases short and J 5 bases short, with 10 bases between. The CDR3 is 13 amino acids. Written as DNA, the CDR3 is TGTGCCAGCAGTCCTAGCGCAAACAATGAGCAGTTCTTC. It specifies CASSPSANNEQFF.

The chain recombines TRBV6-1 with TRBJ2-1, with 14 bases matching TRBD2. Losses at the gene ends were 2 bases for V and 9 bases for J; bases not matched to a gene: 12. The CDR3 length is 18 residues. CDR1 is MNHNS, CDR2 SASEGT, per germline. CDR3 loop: CASSEFGTSGSVTGEQFF. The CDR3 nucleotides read TGTGCCAGCAGTGAATTCGGGACTAGCGGGAGCGTAACAGGTGAGCAGTTCTTC.

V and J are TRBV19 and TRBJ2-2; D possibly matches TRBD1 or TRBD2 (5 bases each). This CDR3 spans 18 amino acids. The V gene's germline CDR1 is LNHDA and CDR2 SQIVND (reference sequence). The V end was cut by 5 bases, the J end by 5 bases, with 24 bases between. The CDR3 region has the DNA TGTGCCAGTAGTGCCTCCCGGACACCTGCCCCGGGAACCGGGGAGCTGTTTTTT. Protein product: CASSASRTPAPGTGELFF.

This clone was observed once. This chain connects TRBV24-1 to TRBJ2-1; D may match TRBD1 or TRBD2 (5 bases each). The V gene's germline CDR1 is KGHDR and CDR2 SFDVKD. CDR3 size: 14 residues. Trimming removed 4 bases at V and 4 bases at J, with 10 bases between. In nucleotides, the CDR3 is TGTGCCACCAGTGACCGGGGACGGTACAATGAGCAGTTCTTC. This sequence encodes CATSDRGRYNEQFF.

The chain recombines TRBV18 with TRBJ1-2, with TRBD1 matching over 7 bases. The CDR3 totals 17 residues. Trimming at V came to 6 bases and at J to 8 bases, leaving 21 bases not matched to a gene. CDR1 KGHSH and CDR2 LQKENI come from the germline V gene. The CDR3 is CASSPGAVRDSGRGYTF. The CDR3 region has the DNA TGTGCCAGCTCCCCAGGGGCCGTTCGGGACAGCGGCAGAGGCTACACCTTC.

The CDR3 nucleotides read TGCAGTGCTAGCCCCGATGGCTACACCTTC. It codes for CSASPDGYTF. The gene calls are TRBV20-1 and TRBJ1-2; the D is unclear. V lost 3 bases and J lost 6, with 5 bases in between. Germline CDR1 and CDR2: DFQATT and SNEGSKA (reference sequence). CDR3 length equals 10 residues.

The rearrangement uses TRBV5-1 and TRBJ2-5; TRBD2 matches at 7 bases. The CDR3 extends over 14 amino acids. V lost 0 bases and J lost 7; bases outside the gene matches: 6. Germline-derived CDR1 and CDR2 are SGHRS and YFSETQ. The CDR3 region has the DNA TGCGCCAGCAGCTTGGAGTGGGGGAGGGGGACCCAGTACTTC. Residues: CASSLEWGRGTQYF.

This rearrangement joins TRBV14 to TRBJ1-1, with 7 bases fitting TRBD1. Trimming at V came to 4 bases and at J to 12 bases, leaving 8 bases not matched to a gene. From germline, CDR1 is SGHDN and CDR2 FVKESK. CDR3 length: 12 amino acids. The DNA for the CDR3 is TGTGCCAGCAGCCCCAGGGGGGTCGAGACTTTCTTT. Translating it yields CASSPRGVETFF.

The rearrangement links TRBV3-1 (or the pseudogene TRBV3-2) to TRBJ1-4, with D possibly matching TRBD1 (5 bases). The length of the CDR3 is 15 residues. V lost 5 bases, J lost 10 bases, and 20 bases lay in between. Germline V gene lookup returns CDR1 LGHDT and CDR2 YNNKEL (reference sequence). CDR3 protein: CASSSRGRSEGKLFF. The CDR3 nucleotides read TGTGCCAGCAGCTCGAGGGGCAGGTCCGAAGGAAAACTGTTTTTT.

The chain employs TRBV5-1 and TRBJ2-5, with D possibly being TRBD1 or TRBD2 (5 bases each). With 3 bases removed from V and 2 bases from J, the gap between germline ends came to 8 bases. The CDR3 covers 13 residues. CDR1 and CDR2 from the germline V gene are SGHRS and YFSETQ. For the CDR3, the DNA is TGCGCCAGCAGCTGGGACGGTCAAGAGACCCAGTACTTC. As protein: CASSWDGQETQYF.

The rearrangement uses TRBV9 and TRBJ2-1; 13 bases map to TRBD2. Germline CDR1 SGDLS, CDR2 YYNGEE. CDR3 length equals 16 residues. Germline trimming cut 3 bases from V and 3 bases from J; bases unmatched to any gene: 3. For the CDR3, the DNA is TGTGCCAGCAGCGAGGGACTAGCGGGGATCTACAATGAGCAGTTCTTC. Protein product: CASSEGLAGIYNEQFF. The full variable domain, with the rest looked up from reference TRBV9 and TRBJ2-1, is DSGVTQTPKHLITATGQRVTLRCSPRSGDLSVYWYQQSLDQGLQFLIQYYNGEERAKGNILERFSAQQFPDLHSELNLSSLELGDSALYFCASSEGLAGIYNEQFFGPGTRLTVL.

The CDR3 spells CSVDGGGYEQYF. The CDR3 DNA reads as TGCAGCGTCGACGGTGGGGGCTACGAGCAGTACTTC. The gene calls are TRBV29-1 and TRBJ2-7, with D perhaps being TRBD1 or TRBD2 (5 bases each). V gave up 6 bases and J gave up 3 bases, with 12 bases separating them. Per the germline V gene, CDR1 is SQVTM and CDR2 is ANQGSEA. The CDR3 is 12 residues long.

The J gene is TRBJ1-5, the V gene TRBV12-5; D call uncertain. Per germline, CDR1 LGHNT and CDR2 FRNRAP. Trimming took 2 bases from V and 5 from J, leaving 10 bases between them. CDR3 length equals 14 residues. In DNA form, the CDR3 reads TGTGCTAGTGGTTTGCCAGATTTAGATCAGCCCCAGCATTTT. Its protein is CASGLPDLDQPQHF.

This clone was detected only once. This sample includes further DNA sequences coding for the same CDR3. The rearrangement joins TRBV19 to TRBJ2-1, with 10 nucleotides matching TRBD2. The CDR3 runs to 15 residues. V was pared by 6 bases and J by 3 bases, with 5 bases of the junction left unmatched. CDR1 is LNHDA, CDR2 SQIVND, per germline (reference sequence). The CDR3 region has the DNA TGTGCCAGTAGCCTCACTAGCGGGGACTACAATGAGCAGTTCTTC. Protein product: CASSLTSGDYNEQFF.

CDR3: CASSQAIPGRLQPGNYGYTF. The CDR3 DNA sequence: TGTGCCAGCAGCCAAGCAATCCCCGGCAGACTCCAACCCGGCAACTATGGCTACACCTTC. The chain combines TRBV14 with TRBJ1-2, with no clear D. The CDR3 extends over 20 amino acids. Trimming removed 1 base at V and 2 bases at J, with 26 bases between. Germline V lookup: CDR1 SGHDN, CDR2 FVKESK.

CDR3 in amino acids: CASNMNFPDRYNEQFF. The CDR3 bases are TGTGCCAGTAATATGAACTTCCCCGACAGATACAATGAGCAGTTCTTC. This chain joins TRBV19 and TRBJ2-1, with D possibly TRBD1 on 5 matching bases. Trimming left V 7 bases short and J 4 bases short, with 20 bases between. CDR3 size: 16 residues. Per germline, CDR1 LNHDA and CDR2 SQIVND (reference sequence).

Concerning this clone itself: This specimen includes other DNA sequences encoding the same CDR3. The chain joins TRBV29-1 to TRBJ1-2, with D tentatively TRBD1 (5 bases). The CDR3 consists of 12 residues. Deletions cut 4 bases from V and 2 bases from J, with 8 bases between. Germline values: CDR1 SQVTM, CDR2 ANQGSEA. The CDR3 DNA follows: TGCAGCGTTGGGGGCCCCAACTATGGCTACACCTTC. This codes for CSVGGPNYGYTF.

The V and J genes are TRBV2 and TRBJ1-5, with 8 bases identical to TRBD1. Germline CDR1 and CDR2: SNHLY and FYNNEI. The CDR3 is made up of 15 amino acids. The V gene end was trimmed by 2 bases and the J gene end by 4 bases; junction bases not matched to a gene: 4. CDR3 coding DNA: TGTGCCAGCAGTGAACCGCGGGACAGGAATCAGCCCCAGCATTTT. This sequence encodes CASSEPRDRNQPQHF.

The CDR3: CASSLAQGALGETQYF. CDR3 bases: TGCGCCAGCAGCTTGGCGCAGGGGGCGTTGGGGGAGACCCAGTACTTC. This chain connects TRBV5-1 to TRBJ2-5; 8 nucleotides match TRBD1. The J segment lost 5 bases and the V segment lost 0 bases, leaving 9 bases of the junction unmatched. The CDR3 is 16 amino acids. Germline lookup yields CDR1 SGHRS and CDR2 YFSETQ.

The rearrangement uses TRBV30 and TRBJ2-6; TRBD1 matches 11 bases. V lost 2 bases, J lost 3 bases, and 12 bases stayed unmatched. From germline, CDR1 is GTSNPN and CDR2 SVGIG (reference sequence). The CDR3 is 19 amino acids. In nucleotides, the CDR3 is TGTGCCTGGAGTCCAAGGGGTGGACAGGGGGCGGTTGGGGCCAACGTCCTGACTTTC. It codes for CAWSPRGGQGAVGANVLTF. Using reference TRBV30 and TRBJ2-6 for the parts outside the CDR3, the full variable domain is SQTIHQWPATLVQPVGSPLSLECTVEGTSNPNLYWYRQAAGRGLQLLFYSVGIGQISSEVPQNLSASRPQDRQFILSSKKLLLSDSGFYLCAWSPRGGQGAVGANVLTFGAGSRLTVL.

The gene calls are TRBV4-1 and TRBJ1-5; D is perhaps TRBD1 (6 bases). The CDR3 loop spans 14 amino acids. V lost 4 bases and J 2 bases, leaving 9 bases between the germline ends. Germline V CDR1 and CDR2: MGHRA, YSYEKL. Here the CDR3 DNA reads TGCGCCAGCAGCCCGGCAGGGGGCAATCAGCCCCAGCATTTT. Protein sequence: CASSPAGGNQPQHF.